This is a list of T cell receptor beta chains from one sample in a study of blood T cell repertoires in COVID-19. Produced via immunoSEQ multiplex PCR; TCRdb's table is partial and in-frame only. The table includes under 150,000 clones, about 75% detected once. The sample was peripheral blood. These receptors were obtained from a man older than 75 with acute or convalescent COVID-19. Each CDR3 is given with its conserved first and last residue. The order of the fields is clone size, J gene, CDR3 length, D gene, V gene, CDR3 protein, CDR3 DNA. A D gene is named only where the DNA matches it firmly. Clone size is not always given. Where it is, it says once, few, many or a class for expanded clones.

clone_size: -
j_call: TRBJ2-5
cdr3_length: 16
d_call: TRBD2
v_call: TRBV7-2
cdr3_aa: CASSFGLAGVVETQYF
cdr3_nt: TGTGCCAGCAGCTTTGGTCTAGCGGGGGTCGTAGAGACCCAGTACTTC

clone_size: -
j_call: TRBJ1-2
cdr3_length: 15
d_call: TRBD1
v_call: TRBV28
cdr3_aa: CASSLVLEGAYGYTF
cdr3_nt: TGTGCCAGCAGTTTAGTTTTGGAGGGGGCCTATGGCTACACCTTC

clone_size: -
j_call: TRBJ1-2
cdr3_length: 13
d_call: -
v_call: TRBV12-3/TRBV12-4
cdr3_aa: CASSIGTNYGYTF
cdr3_nt: TGTGCCAGCAGTATCGGTACTAACTATGGCTACACCTTC

clone_size: -
j_call: TRBJ2-5
cdr3_length: 12
d_call: -
v_call: TRBV6-5
cdr3_aa: CASRDPRETQYF
cdr3_nt: TGTGCCAGCAGAGACCCTAGAGAGACCCAGTACTTC

clone_size: once
j_call: TRBJ2-7
cdr3_length: 13
d_call: -
v_call: TRBV6-2/TRBV6-3
cdr3_aa: CASSYRDTYEQYF
cdr3_nt: TGTGCCAGCAGTTACCGGGACACCTACGAGCAGTACTTC

clone_size: -
j_call: TRBJ2-7
cdr3_length: 14
d_call: TRBD1
v_call: TRBV2
cdr3_aa: CASRSAGGSGEQYF
cdr3_nt: TGTGCCAGCAGGTCGGCAGGGGGTTCAGGGGAGCAGTACTTC

clone_size: -
j_call: TRBJ1-1
cdr3_length: 14
d_call: TRBD1
v_call: TRBV7-2
cdr3_aa: CASSLGQGATEAFF
cdr3_nt: TGTGCCAGCAGCTTAGGACAGGGGGCGACTGAAGCTTTCTTT

clone_size: -
j_call: TRBJ2-2
cdr3_length: 19
d_call: TRBD1
v_call: TRBV16
cdr3_aa: CASSQSPGTGQLNTGELFF
cdr3_nt: TGTGCCAGCAGCCAATCCCCAGGGACGGGACAGCTAAACACCGGGGAGCTGTTTTTT

clone_size: -
j_call: TRBJ2-1
cdr3_length: 16
d_call: TRBD1
v_call: TRBV7-9
cdr3_aa: CASSLNRGASYNEQFF
cdr3_nt: TGTGCCAGCAGCTTAAACAGGGGGGCTTCCTACAATGAGCAGTTCTTC

clone_size: once
j_call: TRBJ1-2
cdr3_length: 12
d_call: TRBD1
v_call: TRBV30
cdr3_aa: CAWSRDRRGYTF
cdr3_nt: TGTGCCTGGAGCCGGGACAGGCGAGGCTACACCTTC

clone_size: many
j_call: TRBJ1-1
cdr3_length: 15
d_call: -
v_call: TRBV5-4
cdr3_aa: CASKPQGMMNTEAFF
cdr3_nt: TGTGCCAGCAAACCACAGGGTATGATGAACACTGAAGCTTTCTTT

clone_size: -
j_call: TRBJ2-2
cdr3_length: 16
d_call: -
v_call: TRBV19
cdr3_aa: CASSVFGQLNTGELFF
cdr3_nt: TGTGCCAGTAGTGTCTTTGGACAGTTGAACACCGGGGAGCTGTTTTTT

clone_size: -
j_call: TRBJ2-1
cdr3_length: 17
d_call: -
v_call: TRBV5-1
cdr3_aa: CASSKETGLYWYNEQFF
cdr3_nt: TGCGCCAGCAGCAAGGAGACAGGCTTGTATTGGTACAATGAGCAGTTCTTC

clone_size: -
j_call: TRBJ1-1
cdr3_length: 14
d_call: -
v_call: TRBV28
cdr3_aa: CASSLQGWNTEAFF
cdr3_nt: TGTGCCAGCAGTTTACAGGGCTGGAACACTGAAGCTTTCTTT

clone_size: few
j_call: TRBJ1-5
cdr3_length: 15
d_call: -
v_call: TRBV4-2
cdr3_aa: CASSQDSGSNQPQHF
cdr3_nt: TGTGCCAGCAGCCAAGATTCAGGGAGCAATCAGCCCCAGCATTTT

clone_size: -
j_call: TRBJ2-5
cdr3_length: 16
d_call: -
v_call: TRBV7-9
cdr3_aa: CASSSRDTQEEETQYF
cdr3_nt: TGTGCCAGCAGCTCCCGGGACACCCAGGAGGAAGAGACCCAGTACTTC

clone_size: -
j_call: TRBJ1-2
cdr3_length: 15
d_call: TRBD1
v_call: TRBV27
cdr3_aa: CASSLAGQGNYGYTF
cdr3_nt: TGTGCCAGCAGTTTGGCGGGACAGGGGAACTATGGCTACACCTTC

clone_size: -
j_call: TRBJ2-2
cdr3_length: 15
d_call: -
v_call: TRBV5-1
cdr3_aa: CASSLAQGGTGELFF
cdr3_nt: TGCGCCAGCAGCTTGGCACAGGGTGGCACCGGGGAGCTGTTTTTT

clone_size: -
j_call: TRBJ1-1
cdr3_length: 14
d_call: -
v_call: TRBV5-5
cdr3_aa: CASSYLRLNTEAFF
cdr3_nt: TGTGCCAGCAGCTACCTACGATTGAACACTGAAGCTTTCTTT

clone_size: -
j_call: TRBJ2-1
cdr3_length: 12
d_call: -
v_call: TRBV7-9
cdr3_aa: CASSSRGNEQFF
cdr3_nt: TGTGCCAGCAGCTCAAGGGGGAATGAGCAGTTCTTC

clone_size: -
j_call: TRBJ1-6
cdr3_length: 14
d_call: -
v_call: TRBV6-5
cdr3_aa: CASSRTQGNSPLHF
cdr3_nt: TGTGCCAGCAGCCGAACGCAGGGTAATTCACCCCTCCACTTT

clone_size: -
j_call: TRBJ2-3
cdr3_length: 15
d_call: -
v_call: TRBV3-1/TRBV3-2
cdr3_aa: CASSQEVAGADTQYF
cdr3_nt: TGTGCCAGCAGCCAAGAGGTGGCAGGCGCAGATACGCAGTATTTT

clone_size: -
j_call: TRBJ2-2
cdr3_length: 15
d_call: -
v_call: TRBV25-1
cdr3_aa: CASSDRNAGTGELFF
cdr3_nt: TGTGCCAGCAGTGATCGAAACGCAGGGACCGGGGAGCTGTTTTTT

clone_size: -
j_call: TRBJ1-1
cdr3_length: 14
d_call: -
v_call: TRBV13
cdr3_aa: CASSFGGGGPEAFF
cdr3_nt: TGTGCCAGCAGCTTCGGGGGGGGAGGGCCAGAAGCTTTCTTT

clone_size: -
j_call: TRBJ2-1
cdr3_length: 15
d_call: -
v_call: TRBV27
cdr3_aa: CASRLDRGLYNEQFF
cdr3_nt: TGTGCCAGCAGATTAGACAGGGGACTATACAATGAGCAGTTCTTC

clone_size: -
j_call: TRBJ2-5
cdr3_length: 15
d_call: TRBD1
v_call: TRBV29-1
cdr3_aa: CSVGDRGPHQETQYF
cdr3_nt: TGCAGCGTGGGCGACAGGGGGCCCCACCAGGAGACCCAGTACTTC

clone_size: -
j_call: TRBJ2-2
cdr3_length: 15
d_call: TRBD1
v_call: TRBV5-1
cdr3_aa: CASSLGTGMRGELFF
cdr3_nt: TGCGCCAGCAGCCTCGGGACAGGGATGCGGGGGGAGCTGTTTTTT

clone_size: -
j_call: TRBJ2-5
cdr3_length: 16
d_call: TRBD1
v_call: TRBV5-1
cdr3_aa: CASSWTGGSGQETQYF
cdr3_nt: TGCGCCAGCAGCTGGACAGGGGGAAGCGGCCAAGAGACCCAGTACTTC

clone_size: once
j_call: TRBJ2-7
cdr3_length: 18
d_call: -
v_call: TRBV7-2
cdr3_aa: CASSLAGGGNWAPRGQYF
cdr3_nt: TGTGCCAGCAGCTTAGCCGGAGGAGGGAACTGGGCCCCCCGCGGGCAGTACTTC

clone_size: -
j_call: TRBJ2-7
cdr3_length: 14
d_call: TRBD1
v_call: TRBV7-2
cdr3_aa: CASSSTGGGYEQYF
cdr3_nt: TGTGCCAGCAGCTCGACAGGGGGCGGCTACGAGCAGTACTTC

clone_size: -
j_call: TRBJ2-5
cdr3_length: 13
d_call: -
v_call: TRBV7-2
cdr3_aa: CASSFERKETQYF
cdr3_nt: TGTGCCAGCAGCTTTGAGAGGAAAGAGACCCAGTACTTC

clone_size: -
j_call: TRBJ2-5
cdr3_length: 14
d_call: TRBD2
v_call: TRBV6-5
cdr3_aa: CASSLGLAGAPSDF
cdr3_nt: TGTGCCAGCAGTCTGGGACTAGCGGGGGCCCCAAGCGACTTC

clone_size: -
j_call: TRBJ2-7
cdr3_length: 13
d_call: TRBD2
v_call: TRBV29-1
cdr3_aa: CSVATGGPYEQYF
cdr3_nt: TGCAGCGTAGCCACGGGGGGGCCCTACGAGCAGTACTTC

clone_size: -
j_call: TRBJ2-1
cdr3_length: 15
d_call: -
v_call: TRBV6-4
cdr3_aa: CASSVQGGAYNEQFF
cdr3_nt: TGTGCCAGCAGTGTACAGGGGGGGGCCTACAATGAGCAGTTCTTC

clone_size: -
j_call: TRBJ2-5
cdr3_length: 15
d_call: TRBD1
v_call: TRBV7-2
cdr3_aa: CASSKRTGYQETQYF
cdr3_nt: TGTGCCAGCAGCAAAAGGACAGGGTACCAAGAGACCCAGTACTTC

clone_size: -
j_call: TRBJ2-5
cdr3_length: 12
d_call: -
v_call: TRBV7-9
cdr3_aa: CASSFSQETQYF
cdr3_nt: TGTGCCAGCAGCTTCAGTCAAGAGACCCAGTACTTC

clone_size: -
j_call: TRBJ2-4
cdr3_length: 16
d_call: -
v_call: TRBV7-2
cdr3_aa: CASSLQGAGVKNIQYF
cdr3_nt: TGTGCCAGCAGCTTACAAGGGGCTGGGGTCAAAAACATTCAGTACTTC

clone_size: few
j_call: TRBJ1-3
cdr3_length: 15
d_call: -
v_call: TRBV6-6
cdr3_aa: CASSYSPGSGNTIYF
cdr3_nt: TGTGCCAGCAGTTACTCCCCGGGCTCTGGAAACACCATATATTTT

clone_size: -
j_call: TRBJ2-7
cdr3_length: 13
d_call: -
v_call: TRBV11-2
cdr3_aa: CASSRTYSYEQYF
cdr3_nt: TGTGCCAGCAGCCGGACATACTCCTACGAGCAGTACTTC

clone_size: -
j_call: TRBJ1-5
cdr3_length: 15
d_call: -
v_call: TRBV19
cdr3_aa: CASIGRELSNQPQHF
cdr3_nt: TGTGCCAGTATCGGGAGGGAATTGAGCAATCAGCCCCAGCATTTT

clone_size: -
j_call: TRBJ2-1
cdr3_length: 13
d_call: -
v_call: TRBV15
cdr3_aa: CATSSRRGNEQFF
cdr3_nt: TGTGCCACCAGCTCGAGGAGGGGCAATGAGCAGTTCTTC

clone_size: -
j_call: TRBJ2-7
cdr3_length: 13
d_call: TRBD1
v_call: TRBV5-1
cdr3_aa: CASSKYRGLEQYF
cdr3_nt: TGCGCCAGCAGCAAATACAGGGGCCTTGAGCAGTACTTC

clone_size: -
j_call: TRBJ2-3
cdr3_length: 18
d_call: TRBD2
v_call: TRBV9
cdr3_aa: CASSVGVSGGARADTQYF
cdr3_nt: TGTGCCAGCAGCGTAGGGGTTAGCGGGGGGGCCAGAGCAGATACGCAGTATTTT

clone_size: -
j_call: TRBJ2-3
cdr3_length: 15
d_call: TRBD1
v_call: TRBV5-1
cdr3_aa: CASSLGQEGTDTQYF
cdr3_nt: TGCGCCAGCAGCCTGGGACAGGAAGGCACAGATACGCAGTATTTT

clone_size: -
j_call: TRBJ2-2
cdr3_length: 13
d_call: -
v_call: TRBV12-3/TRBV12-4
cdr3_aa: CASRYRVTGELFF
cdr3_nt: TGTGCCAGCCGCTACAGAGTCACCGGGGAGCTGTTTTTT

clone_size: -
j_call: TRBJ1-3
cdr3_length: 16
d_call: -
v_call: TRBV7-9
cdr3_aa: CASSSRGRSSGNTIYF
cdr3_nt: TGTGCCAGCAGCTCGCGCGGGCGGAGCTCTGGAAACACCATATATTTT

clone_size: few
j_call: TRBJ2-7
cdr3_length: 14
d_call: -
v_call: TRBV11-2
cdr3_aa: CASSNSGQSYEQYF
cdr3_nt: TGTGCCAGCAGCAATTCCGGACAGTCCTACGAGCAGTACTTC

clone_size: -
j_call: TRBJ1-4
cdr3_length: 14
d_call: -
v_call: TRBV3-1/TRBV3-2
cdr3_aa: CASSQEWGNEKLFF
cdr3_nt: TGTGCCAGCAGCCAAGAATGGGGCAATGAAAAACTGTTTTTT

clone_size: -
j_call: TRBJ2-7
cdr3_length: 13
d_call: -
v_call: TRBV5-6
cdr3_aa: CASSADSRGEQYF
cdr3_nt: TGTGCCAGCAGCGCGGACTCTAGAGGAGAGCAGTACTTC

clone_size: -
j_call: TRBJ2-5
cdr3_length: 13
d_call: -
v_call: TRBV2
cdr3_aa: CASSDSGLETQYF
cdr3_nt: TGTGCCAGCAGTGATTCGGGTTTAGAGACCCAGTACTTC

clone_size: many
j_call: TRBJ1-3
cdr3_length: 16
d_call: TRBD1
v_call: TRBV5-1
cdr3_aa: CASSPGQRFSGNTIYF
cdr3_nt: TGCGCCAGTTCGCCGGGACAGCGATTCTCTGGAAACACCATATATTTT

clone_size: -
j_call: TRBJ2-5
cdr3_length: 17
d_call: -
v_call: TRBV19
cdr3_aa: CASSIGRGQRYQETQYF
cdr3_nt: TGTGCCAGTAGTATAGGTCGAGGACAGAGATACCAAGAGACCCAGTACTTC

clone_size: -
j_call: TRBJ1-6
cdr3_length: 17
d_call: -
v_call: TRBV4-1
cdr3_aa: CASSQDYVDLRNSPLHF
cdr3_nt: TGCGCCAGCAGCCAAGATTACGTTGACCTGAGGAATTCACCCCTCCACTTT

clone_size: -
j_call: TRBJ1-2
cdr3_length: 15
d_call: -
v_call: TRBV28
cdr3_aa: CASSSEPGYGRGYTF
cdr3_nt: TGTGCCAGCAGTTCTGAGCCGGGGTATGGTCGTGGCTACACCTTC

clone_size: -
j_call: TRBJ2-7
cdr3_length: 15
d_call: -
v_call: TRBV6-5
cdr3_aa: CASSYSDRNSYEQYF
cdr3_nt: TGTGCCAGCAGTTACAGTGACAGGAACTCCTACGAGCAGTACTTC

clone_size: -
j_call: TRBJ2-3
cdr3_length: 14
d_call: TRBD1
v_call: TRBV5-1
cdr3_aa: CASSPGQNTDTQYF
cdr3_nt: TGCGCCAGCAGTCCGGGACAGAACACAGATACGCAGTATTTT